The clone carrying this T cell receptor beta chain was counted a few times. Its antigen is unknown. The template for TCR beta VDJ and CDR3 sequence profiling was genomic DNA. TCRdb reprocessed the reads via MiXCR and lists one record per CDR3 protein. The table lists roughly 250,000 distinct CDR3 sequences, about 80% of them singletons. Germline values: CDR1 DFQATT, CDR2 SNEGSKA (reference sequence). This CDR3 spans 16 amino acids. In patients chosen for sequencing, flow cytometry had shown CD8+CD57+ cell expansion. The enrolled patients all had severe acquired aplastic anemia. Prior therapy had not been administered to any patient at the time of blood sampling. The sample comes from a study of CD8+CD57+ T cells in acquired aplastic anemia. Regarding the study as a whole: In common between the patients and the controls were twenty-nine CD8+ CDR3 sequences.

The sequence came from a human donor with aplastic anemia. Sequencing was done on a sample of sorted CD4+, CD8+, or CD8+CD57+ T cells (not recorded which) from PBMCs. This chain links TRBV20-1 with TRBJ2-3; weak D call: TRBD1 (6 bases). Gene TRBJ1-5 matches the end of the DNA better, so the J call may be wrong. The CDR3, as DNA: TGCAGTGCTTATACTAGCGGGGACGGGGGCACAGATACGCAGCATTTT. Its protein product is CSAYTSGDGGTDTQHF.